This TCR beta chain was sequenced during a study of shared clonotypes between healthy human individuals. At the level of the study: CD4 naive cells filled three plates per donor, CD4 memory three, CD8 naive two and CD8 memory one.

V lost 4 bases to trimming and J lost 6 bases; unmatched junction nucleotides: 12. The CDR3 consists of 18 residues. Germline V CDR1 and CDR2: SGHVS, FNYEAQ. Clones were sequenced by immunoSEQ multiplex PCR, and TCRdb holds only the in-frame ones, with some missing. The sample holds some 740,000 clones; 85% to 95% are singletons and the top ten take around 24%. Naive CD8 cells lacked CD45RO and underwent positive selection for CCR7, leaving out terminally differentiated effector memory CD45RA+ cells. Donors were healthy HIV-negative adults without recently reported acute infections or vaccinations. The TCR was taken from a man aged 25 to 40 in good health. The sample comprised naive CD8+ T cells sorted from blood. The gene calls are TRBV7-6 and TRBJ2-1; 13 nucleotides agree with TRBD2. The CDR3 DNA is TGTGCCAGCAGCTCCCAAGGGGGACTAGCGGGGCGAGGCAATGAGCAGTTCTTC. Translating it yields CASSSQGGLAGRGNEQFF.